These 11 T cell receptor beta chains came from one sample sequenced in a study of T cell responses to AZD1222 COVID-19 vaccine. The assay was immunoSEQ multiplex PCR, and TCRdb's table has in-frame clones only and misses some. This table holds some 170,000 clones, approximately 90% found once. The input for sequencing was peripheral blood, taken 28 days after the second AZD1222 dose. These receptors came from an adult who received the AZD1222 COVID-19 vaccine.

The chain couples TRBV5-1 to TRBJ1-2; 7 bases are a match to TRBD1. Germline trimming cut 3 bases from V and 2 bases from J; bases unmatched to any gene: 7. This CDR3 has 15 amino acids. CDR1 is SGHRS and CDR2 is YFSETQ in the germline V gene. CDR3 loop: CASSYLGQNNYGYTF. The CDR3 DNA sequence: TGCGCCAGCAGCTATCTGGGACAGAACAACTATGGCTACACCTTC. The entire variable domain, with the rest obtained from reference TRBV5-1 and TRBJ1-2, is as follows: KAGVTQTPRYLIKTRGQQVTLSCSPISGHRSVSWYQQTPGQGLQFLFEYFSETQRNKGNFPGRFSGRQFSNSRSEMNVSTLELGDSALYLCASSYLGQNNYGYTFGSGTRLTVV.

The chain is built from TRBV9 and TRBJ2-7, with TRBD1 matching over 8 bases. The ends lost 4 bases at V and 0 bases at J; junction bases unmatched: 9. In germline, CDR1 is SGDLS, CDR2 YYNGEE. The CDR3 has 16 amino acids. This chain's CDR3 is CASSPGGQGISYEQYF. The CDR3 region has the DNA TGTGCCAGCAGCCCAGGCGGACAGGGAATCTCCTACGAGCAGTACTTC.

The chain is built from TRBV30 and TRBJ2-7; TRBD2 aligns across 7 bases. CDR3 length: 13 residues. Germline lookup yields CDR1 GTSNPN and CDR2 SVGIG (reference sequence). After removal of 2 bases from V and 5 bases from J, the junction contained 6 bases not matched to a gene. In nucleotides, the CDR3 is TGTGCCTGGAGTATCACTAGCGTGCACGAGCAGTACTTC. This gives the protein CAWSITSVHEQYF.

The J gene is TRBJ2-1, the V gene TRBV5-1; 7 positions agree with TRBD2. The V and J ends lost 4 bases and 10 bases, in that order; junction bases with no gene match: 2. Germline loops: CDR1 SGHRS, CDR2 YFSETQ. This CDR3 is built from 11 residues. The CDR3 coding sequence is TGCGCCAGCAGCGGGGGGGACGAGCAGTTCTTC. Its translation: CASSGGDEQFF.

DNA for the CDR3: TGCGCCAGCAGCTTGTGGGTCAACCGGGACAGGGGGGCAGATACGCAGTATTTT. Protein: CASSLWVNRDRGADTQYF. The rearrangement links TRBV5-1 to TRBJ2-3, with 11 bases aligning to TRBD1. The V segment lost 1 base and the J segment 4 bases; nucleotides outside the gene matches: 11. This CDR3 spans 18 amino acids. Germline V gene data show CDR1 as SGHRS and CDR2 as YFSETQ.

The chain has TRBV20-1 and TRBJ2-7, with 11 bases matching TRBD2. Losses at the gene ends were 3 bases for V and 3 bases for J; bases not matched to a gene: 1. The germline CDR1 and CDR2 sequences are DFQATT and SNEGSKA (reference sequence). This CDR3 region has 13 residues. In DNA form, the CDR3 reads TGCAGTGCTAGTACTAGCGGGAGCTACGAGCAGTACTTC. Translating gives CSASTSGSYEQYF.

The J gene is TRBJ2-5, the V gene TRBV30; no reliable D call. Germline V gives CDR1 GTSNPN, CDR2 SVGIG (reference sequence). V lost 1 base and J 2 bases, leaving 8 bases between the germline ends. This CDR3 contains 13 residues. CDR3 bases: TGTGCCTGGAGTGGGCCAGAACAAGAGACCCAGTACTTC. Amino acid sequence: CAWSGPEQETQYF.

J is TRBJ1-5 and V is TRBV29-1; D not certain. The CDR3 extends over 13 amino acids. The germline V gene encodes CDR1 SQVTM and CDR2 ANQGSEA. V was cut by 7 bases and J by 0 bases, with 10 bases left in between. The DNA for the CDR3 is TGCAGCGCCCAGCTCTATAGCAATCAGCCCCAGCATTTT. Translated, it gives CSAQLYSNQPQHF.

V usage is TRBV27 and J usage is TRBJ1-1; 7 nucleotides line up with TRBD1. After removal of 2 bases from V and 1 base from J, the junction contained 4 bases not matched to a gene. The germline CDR1 and CDR2 sequences are MNHEY and SMNVEV (reference sequence). The CDR3 has 15 residues. CDR3 DNA sequence: TGTGCCAGCAGTTTACGGGGACAGCCGAACACTGAAGCTTTCTTT. Amino acid sequence: CASSLRGQPNTEAFF.

This clone was observed a few times. The chain uses TRBV4-1 and TRBJ1-4, with D unclear. V was trimmed by 4 bases and J by 0 bases, leaving 9 bases between them. The CDR3 totals 15 residues. CDR1 MGHRA and CDR2 YSYEKL come from the germline V gene. The DNA for the CDR3 is TGCGCCAGCAGCCGCTACCATGCAACTAATGAAAAACTGTTTTTT. Translated, it gives CASSRYHATNEKLFF.

J is TRBJ2-7 and V is TRBV5-1; no clear D. Germline V gene data show CDR1 as SGHRS and CDR2 as YFSETQ. The CDR3 length is 14 residues. V gave up 4 bases and J gave up 1 base, with 12 bases separating them. In DNA form, the CDR3 reads TGCGCCAGCAGCCCGGGCAGGTTTTCCTACGAGCAGTACTTC. This translates into CASSPGRFSYEQYF.